What follows describes a single T cell receptor beta chain. Clones were read by immunoSEQ multiplex PCR, and TCRdb kept only the in-frame ones, dropping some. This sample has fewer than 250,000 clones; about 88% occur once, and the top ten carry roughly 5%. Germline-derived CDR1 and CDR2 are KGHDR and SFDVKD. This CDR3 region has 16 residues. V lost 9 bases and J lost 0; bases outside the gene matches: 10. The data were taken from a study of blood T cell repertoires in COVID-19. The sequenced sample was peripheral blood. This chain joins TRBV24-1 and TRBJ2-3; TRBD2 agrees at 8 bases. This TCR came from a woman aged 40 to 55 with acute or convalescent COVID-19. CDR3 loop: CATGVGGGSSTDTQYF. CDR3 DNA sequence: TGTGCCACCGGGGTAGGCGGGGGGTCTAGCACAGATACGCAGTATTTT.